A selection of T cell receptor beta chains follows, all from one sample in a study of cytomegalovirus exposure and HLA in healthy donors. This table comes from immunoSEQ multiplex PCR, and its TCRdb copy is limited to in-frame clones, with some not included. The sample consists of around 150,000 clones, around 72% of them appearing once. Material for sequencing was PBMCs. The receptors shown here come from a man younger than 35 in good health and CMV-seronegative. CDR3s include the opening cysteine and the closing phenylalanine or tryptophan. The D gene is left open where the match is weak. The listing skips clone size in some rows; elsewhere it reads once, few, many or a size class.

>16|TRBD1|TRBJ2-2|TRBV7-9|.
TGTGCCAGCAGCTTACTGCCGGGACAGGGGAACGGGGAGCTGTTTTTT
CASSLLPGQGNGELFF
>15|TRBD1|TRBJ1-2|TRBV7-2|once
TGTGCCAGCAGCTTAGCTCGCGGAACAGGGGGTGGCTACACCTTC
CASSLARGTGGGYTF
>14|.|TRBJ1-6|TRBV5-6|.
TGTGCCAGCAGCCCCCGAGGGGGGGCATCACCCCTCCACTTT
CASSPRGGASPLHF
>15|.|TRBJ2-7|TRBV7-2|.
TGTGCCAGCAGCTCGTCCCGAGCCGCCGGGGACGAGCAGTACTTC
CASSSSRAAGDEQYF
>16|TRBD2|TRBJ2-2|TRBV11-2|.
TGTGCCAGCAGTATAAGGGTAGCGGGCCGTGCCGGGGAGCTGTTTTTT
CASSIRVAGRAGELFF
>16|TRBD1|TRBJ2-7|TRBV4-1|.
TGCGCCAGCAGCCAAGCCCGGGACAGGGGGCCATACGAGCAGTACTTC
CASSQARDRGPYEQYF
>16|.|TRBJ1-1|TRBV14|.
TGTGCCAGCAGTCAAGAAGGTCGGACAGTGAACACTGAAGCTTTCTTT
CASSQEGRTVNTEAFF
>14|.|TRBJ2-7|TRBV7-9|.
TGTTCCAGCAGCACCGGCGGTGGTGGTTCCGAGCAGTACTTC
CSSSTGGGGSEQYF
>14|TRBD1|TRBJ1-2|TRBV7-9|few
TGTGCCAGCAGCTTAGGCACAGGGGGCTATGGCTACACCTTC
CASSLGTGGYGYTF
>15|.|TRBJ2-7|TRBV19|few
TGTGCCAGTAGTATTGCGGGGCCCAGTCCGGACGAGCAGTACTTC
CASSIAGPSPDEQYF
>14|.|TRBJ2-7|TRBV6-5|.
TGTGCCAGCAGTTCAGATTGGGCACCCTACGAGCAGTACTTC
CASSSDWAPYEQYF
>15|.|TRBJ1-4|TRBV6-5|.
TGTGCCAGCAGTTTCGTCGGGGGGCGGGTTGAAAAACTGTTTTTT
CASSFVGGRVEKLFF
>17|.|TRBJ1-5|TRBV7-2|.
TGTGCCAGCAGCTTAGTCCTCTCGGTCGGGGGCAATCAGCCCCAGCATTTT
CASSLVLSVGGNQPQHF
>15|TRBD2|TRBJ2-1|TRBV6-1|few
TGTGCCAGCAGGGGGCCGGGGGGGCCCTACAATGAGCAGTTCTTC
CASRGPGGPYNEQFF
>16|TRBD1|TRBJ2-7|TRBV27|.
TGTGCCAGCAGTTTACGCGGGACAGGGAGCCCCTACGAGCAGTACTTC
CASSLRGTGSPYEQYF
>15|.|TRBJ2-3|TRBV7-9|.
TGTTCCAGCAGCTCTCCCCGAGACAGAACAGATACGCAGTATTTT
CSSSSPRDRTDTQYF
>15|TRBD2|TRBJ2-3|TRBV5-1|.
TGCGCCAGCAGCAGGGGACTAGCGGGGGGAGATACGCAGTATTTT
CASSRGLAGGDTQYF
>14|.|TRBJ2-2|TRBV7-9|.
TGTGCCAGCAGCTCCCGGGGGACGCCCGGGGAGCTGTTTTTT
CASSSRGTPGELFF
>15|.|TRBJ2-2|TRBV27|few
TGTGCCAGCAGTTTATCGATGGGGGGGCGCAGGGAGCTGTTTTTT
CASSLSMGGRRELFF
>13|TRBD1|TRBJ1-1|TRBV29-1|.
TGCAGCGTGGACAGGGGAATGAACACTGAAGCTTTCTTT
CSVDRGMNTEAFF
>14|.|TRBJ1-1|TRBV15|few
TGTGCCACCAGCGAAGACAGTCTGAACACTGAAGCTTTCTTT
CATSEDSLNTEAFF
>15|TRBD1|TRBJ2-3|TRBV7-2|.
TGTGCCAGCAGCTCCAGACAGGGGGCGACAGATACGCAGTATTTT
CASSSRQGATDTQYF
>16|.|TRBJ1-4|TRBV5-6|.
TGTGCCAGCAGCCCGACGGTACAACTAATGCCACAAAAACTGTTTTTT
CASSPTVQLMPQKLFF
>14|TRBD1|TRBJ2-5|TRBV5-1|.
TGCGCCAGCAGCCGGACAGGGATCCAAGAGACCCAGTACTTC
CASSRTGIQETQYF
>15|.|TRBJ2-7|TRBV5-4|.
TGTGCCAGCAGCGACGACGGGGTTGGAGCCTACGAGCAGTACTTC
CASSDDGVGAYEQYF
>10|.|TRBJ2-5|TRBV28|.
TGTGCCAGCTCCGAGGAGACCCAGTACTTC
CASSEETQYF
>18|TRBD1|TRBJ1-2|TRBV4-1|.
TGCGCCAGCAGCCAAGATCGGACAGGGTTGGTGGAGGGCTATGGCTACACCTTC
CASSQDRTGLVEGYGYTF
>16|.|TRBJ1-1|TRBV4-3|.
TGCGCCAGCAGCCAAGATCACGGGGGGGCTGGGACTGAAGCTTTCTTT
CASSQDHGGAGTEAFF
>15|TRBD2|TRBJ2-2|TRBV28|.
TGTGCCAGCAGTTCTTCCAGCGGGAGGATTGGGGAGCTGTTTTTT
CASSSSSGRIGELFF
>13|.|TRBJ2-5|TRBV9|.
TGTGCCAGCAGCCCCCCTCGCCAAGAGACCCAGTACTTC
CASSPPRQETQYF
>13|TRBD1|TRBJ2-7|TRBV4-1|.
TGCGCCAGCAGCCAATCGGGACAGTACGAGCAGTACTTC
CASSQSGQYEQYF
>13|.|TRBJ2-7|TRBV7-2|.
TGTGCCAGCAGCTTAGCGCTGGGCTCCGAGCAGTACTTC
CASSLALGSEQYF
>15|.|TRBJ1-5|TRBV18|.
TGTGCCAGCTCCCTGAGCCGAGGGTATAGTCAGCCCCAGCATTTT
CASSLSRGYSQPQHF
>15|TRBD1|TRBJ2-1|TRBV5-8|.
TGTGCCAGCAGCCGCTCCGGGACAGAGTACAATGAGCAGTTCTTC
CASSRSGTEYNEQFF
>15|TRBD1|TRBJ1-3|TRBV5-1|.
TGCGCCAGCAGCCCGACGACAGGGAGCGGTAACACCATATATTTT
CASSPTTGSGNTIYF
>13|.|TRBJ2-5|TRBV4-1|.
TGCGCCAGCAGCCCCCGTGAGAGAGAGACCCAGTACTTC
CASSPRERETQYF
>15|.|TRBJ2-7|TRBV4-1|.
TGCGCCAGCAGCCGCACCCGGGGACATTACCACGAGCAGTACTTC
CASSRTRGHYHEQYF
>15|TRBD2|TRBJ2-7|TRBV6-5|.
TGTGCCAGCAGTTACGGGCTAGCGGGAAGCTACGAGCAGTACTTC
CASSYGLAGSYEQYF